These T cell receptor beta chains were read from a single sample in a study of post-analysis software for immune sequencing data. In TCRdb, the PCR reads were re-called with MiXCR into one record per CDR3 protein. The sample lists 750,000 to 950,000 distinct CDR3 sequences, 46% occurring once. The sequencing sample was made of blood. The source is a girl aged 5 to 17 with multiple sclerosis. The CDR3 runs from the conserved cysteine through the conserved F or W.

J gene	V gene	CDR3 length	CDR3 protein
TRBJ2-1	TRBV9	15	CASSVERSSYNEQFF
TRBJ2-7	TRBV2	14	CASSHRIQLDEQYF
TRBJ2-5	TRBV5-1	14	CASSFTGSRETQYF
TRBJ2-1	TRBV3-1	14	CASARASGRGEQFF
TRBJ2-7	TRBV20-1	14	CSARDPTGYYEQYF
TRBJ2-3	TRBV5-1	13	CATRDVNTDTQYF
TRBJ1-2	TRBV29-1	14	CSVGSGQAHYGYTF
TRBJ2-6	TRBV12-3/TRBV12-4	13	CASSFFGANVLTF
TRBJ2-2	TRBV5-4	15	CASSLYQGSGGELFF
TRBJ2-1	TRBV13	13	CASSIYRRDEQFF
TRBJ2-7	TRBV6-5	14	CASSRLAGGDEQYF
TRBJ2-3	TRBV12-3/TRBV12-4	12	CASSRTPDTQYF